The T cell receptor beta chain under discussion was sequenced for a study of vaccination and CD4 T cells after COVID-19. Treatment in this sample: approximately nine-day PBMC culture with coronavirus spike peptide pools or control peptides (ViraFEST assay). Sequenced with the Oncomine TCR Beta short-read assay was DNA taken from cultured CD4+ T cells. TCRdb reprocessed the PCR reads with MiXCR, giving one entry per CDR3 protein. The sample shows under 25,000 distinct CDR3 sequences, 23% of them seen only once. V trimming: 1 base; J trimming: 6 bases; junction bases outside the gene matches: 8. Germline V gene data show CDR1 as LGHNA and CDR2 as YSLEER. CDR3 length equals 15 residues. This clonotype was recorded a few times. Antigen unknown.

The V call is TRBV4-3, the J call TRBJ2-5; TRBD1 matches 7 bases. The TCR comes from a human donor with COVID-19. Sequenced: cultured CD4+ T cells from blood. DNA for the CDR3: TGCGCCAGCAGCCAAGGAGACAGGGAAGGAAAGACCCAGTACTTC. Its protein product is CASSQGDREGKTQYF.